The 25 T cell receptor beta chains below were found in one sample sequenced in a study of blood T cell repertoires in COVID-19 (dated by TCRdb to 2020 to 2021). The library was produced with the immunoSEQ multiplex PCR assay. TCRdb stores this immuneACCESS table with in-frame sequences only. Part of the clones is absent; in the studies checked, under half of the shortfall reflects unresolved V genes, and no reason is known for the rest. This sample comprises about 200,000 clones, about 87% of them detected only once. The ten largest clones represent 3% to 3.5% of the sample. Source material: peripheral blood. The receptors were gathered from a man aged 55 to 69 with acute or convalescent COVID-19.

The genes are TRBV6-5 and TRBJ2-1; no reliable D call. CDR1 is MNHEY and CDR2 is SVGAGI in the germline V gene. The CDR3 loop spans 11 amino acids. The ends were cut back, 10 bases at V and 3 bases at J, with 7 bases in the middle. The CDR3 DNA reads as TGTGCCACCACATTCTACAATGAGCAGTTCTTC. Protein sequence: CATTFYNEQFF.

V gene TRBV7-9 combines with J gene TRBJ2-7; TRBD2 is a possible D gene (6 bases). Germline V gene data show CDR1 as SEHNR and CDR2 as FQNEAQ (reference sequence). The CDR3 runs 15 residues. Between the trimmed V and J ends, which lost 5 bases and 2 bases, there was a span of 16 bases. The CDR3 loop reads CASSPAGREAYEQYF. As DNA, the CDR3 is TGTGCCAGCAGCCCCGCGGGTAGGGAGGCCTACGAGCAGTACTTC.

The chain recombines TRBV30 with TRBJ1-5; D call uncertain. Germline V CDR1 and CDR2: GTSNPN, SVGIG (reference sequence). The CDR3 covers 16 residues. With 2 bases removed from V and 2 bases from J, the gap between germline ends came to 16 bases. The CDR3 protein is CAWSFYGRAGNQPQHF. The CDR3 coding sequence is TGTGCCTGGAGTTTCTACGGGAGGGCGGGCAATCAGCCCCAGCATTTT. Drawing the rest from reference TRBV30 and TRBJ1-5, the complete variable domain is SQTIHQWPATLVQPVGSPLSLECTVEGTSNPNLYWYRQAAGRGLQLLFYSVGIGQISSEVPQNLSASRPQDRQFILSSKKLLLSDSGFYLCAWSFYGRAGNQPQHFGDGTRLSIL.

The chain links TRBV29-1 to TRBJ2-3, with a tentative D call TRBD2 (7 bases). CDR1 is SQVTM and CDR2 is ANQGSEA in the germline V gene. The CDR3 covers 13 residues. Trimming left V 3 bases short and J 5 bases short, with 12 bases between. CDR3 sequence (DNA): TGCAGCGTTGAGGGTAGGGGGGGAGATACGCAGTATTTT. This gives the protein CSVEGRGGDTQYF.

The V and J genes are TRBV7-9 and TRBJ2-3; D perhaps matches TRBD2 (5 bases). This CDR3 has 11 residues. Trimming left V 8 bases short and J 2 bases short, with 5 bases between. The germline gives CDR1 SEHNR, CDR2 FQNEAQ (reference sequence). CDR3 coding DNA: TGTGCCAGCCGGGACACAGATACGCAGTATTTT. It is translated as CASRDTDTQYF.

This chain uses TRBV25-1 with TRBJ2-5; no clear D gene. V was shortened by 4 bases and J by 0 bases, with 9 bases between the two germline ends. Per the germline V gene, CDR1 is MGHDK and CDR2 is SYGVNS. The length of the CDR3 is 14 residues. The chain's CDR3 is CASSVARYQETQYF. In DNA form, the CDR3 reads TGTGCCAGCAGTGTTGCACGGTACCAAGAGACCCAGTACTTC.

The chain has TRBV28 and TRBJ2-1; 7 bases agree with TRBD1. CDR1 is MDHEN, CDR2 SYDVKM, per germline. V was pared by 5 bases and J by 4 bases, with 8 bases of the junction left unmatched. The CDR3 length is 15 residues. CDR3 residues: CASSEGTAIYNEQFF. CDR3 in DNA: TGTGCCAGCAGTGAAGGGACAGCTATATACAATGAGCAGTTCTTC.

The chain couples TRBV7-3 to TRBJ2-2; 8 bases line up with TRBD1. Germline CDR1 SGHTA, CDR2 FQGTGA. This CDR3 is built from 18 residues. J was trimmed by 2 bases and V by 5 bases; bases with no gene match: 13. The CDR3 DNA follows: TGTGCCAGCAGCCTTAACTTTGGGACAGGCCATAACACCGGGGAGCTGTTTTTT. This encodes CASSLNFGTGHNTGELFF. Based on the CDR3 plus reference TRBV7-3 and TRBJ2-2, the full variable domain is GAGVSQTPSNKVTEKGKYVELRCDPISGHTALYWYRQSLGQGPEFLIYFQGTGAADDSGLPNDRFFAVRPEGSVSTLKIQRTERGDSAVYLCASSLNFGTGHNTGELFFGEGSRLTVL.

The V and J genes are TRBV10-3 and TRBJ2-1; 10 nucleotides match TRBD2. J lost 2 bases, V lost 3 bases, and 1 base had no gene match. Germline V lookup: CDR1 ENHRY, CDR2 SYGVKD. This CDR3 is built from 15 residues. Here the CDR3 reads CAISDLAGAYNEQFF. CDR3 sequence (DNA): TGTGCCATCAGTGATCTAGCGGGGGCCTACAATGAGCAGTTCTTC.

In DNA form, the CDR3 reads TGTGCCAGCAGTGACAACCTAGGGGTCATGAACACTGAAGCTTTCTTT. Translated: CASSDNLGVMNTEAFF. The chain joins TRBV2 to TRBJ1-1; a weak D match, TRBD1 (5 bases). Germline V gene lookup returns CDR1 SNHLY and CDR2 FYNNEI. CDR3 length: 16 residues. Deletions cut 3 bases from V and 0 bases from J, with 14 bases between.

Note on this clone: Other DNA sequences of this sample code for an identical CDR3. The V call is TRBV7-8, the J call TRBJ1-4, with 8 bases lining up with TRBD1. Unmatched junction bases numbered 2, after V lost 5 bases and J lost 3 bases. Germline CDR1 SGHVS, CDR2 FQNEAQ. The CDR3 length is 14 residues. The CDR3 protein is CASSRQGPNEKLFF. The CDR3 DNA reads as TGTGCCAGCAGCCGACAGGGGCCTAATGAAAAACTGTTTTTT.

The chain combines TRBV19 with TRBJ1-3, with 7 bases matching TRBD1. Per the germline V gene, CDR1 is LNHDA and CDR2 is SQIVND (reference sequence). Unmatched junction bases numbered 7, after V lost 1 base and J lost 4 bases. There are 16 residues in the CDR3. This chain's CDR3 is CASSIVAGGAGNTIYF. Written as DNA, the CDR3 is TGTGCCAGTAGTATAGTTGCAGGGGGTGCCGGAAACACCATATATTTT. Variable domain in full (rest from reference TRBV19 and TRBJ1-3): DGGITQSPKYLFRKEGQNVTLSCEQNLNHDAMYWYRQDPGQGLRLIYYSQIVNDFQKGDIAEGYSVSREKKESFPLTVTSAQKNPTAFYLCASSIVAGGAGNTIYFGEGSWLTVV.

In its sample, this clone was seen a few times. This sequence joins TRBV7-2 and TRBJ1-5; no clear D gene. The CDR3 has 17 amino acids. Per germline, CDR1 SGHTA and CDR2 FQGNSA. Trimming removed 5 bases from V and 6 bases from J, with 23 bases in between. The CDR3 is CASSLLPGSKGRQPQHF. The CDR3 DNA sequence: TGTGCCAGCAGCCTCCTCCCCGGGAGCAAAGGGCGTCAGCCCCAGCATTTT.

The genes are TRBV4-1 and TRBJ2-1; 8 bases line up with TRBD1. The CDR3 totals 13 residues. J gave up 10 bases and V 1 base, and 3 bases lay outside the gene matches. Germline CDR1 is MGHRA and CDR2 is YSYEKL. In DNA form, the CDR3 reads TGCGCCAGCAGCCAAGTGGGGACAGGAGAGCAGTTCTTC. Amino acid sequence: CASSQVGTGEQFF.

This chain links TRBV15 with TRBJ2-7; 7 nucleotides line up with TRBD1. CDR1 is LNHNV and CDR2 is YYDKDF in the germline V gene (reference sequence). This CDR3 comprises 14 residues. Unmatched junction bases numbered 7, after V lost 4 bases and J lost 4 bases. The CDR3 loop reads CATSIRQGPYEQYF. The CDR3 bases are TGTGCCACCAGCATTAGACAGGGCCCTTACGAGCAGTACTTC.

The rearrangement joins TRBV11-2 to TRBJ1-6, with D uncertain. This CDR3 is 15 amino acids long. Germline assignment: CDR1 SGHAT and CDR2 FQNNGV. V lost 4 bases, J lost 0 bases, and 7 bases lay in between. The CDR3 region is CASSSRSSYNSPLHF. The CDR3 DNA is TGTGCCAGCAGCTCAAGGAGCTCCTATAATTCACCCCTCCACTTT.

This clone was seen at least ten times. CDR3 nucleotides: TGCGCCAGCAGTGAGAGGACTGACTATGGCTACACCTTC. Its translation: CASSERTDYGYTF. V is TRBV10-2 and J is TRBJ1-2; no clear D gene. The V gene lost 2 bases and the J gene lost 3 bases, with 7 bases spanning the gap. CDR3 length: 13 residues. Germline CDR1 and CDR2: WSHSY and SAAADI.

V is TRBV4-1 and J is TRBJ1-2; no clear D. Per the germline V gene, CDR1 is MGHRA and CDR2 is YSYEKL. Deletions cut 0 bases from V and 7 bases from J, with 12 bases between. CDR3 length: 14 residues. CDR3 sequence reads: CASSQDSRLTGYTF. In DNA form, the CDR3 reads TGCGCCAGCAGCCAAGACTCGAGACTAACTGGCTACACCTTC.

This chain connects TRBV5-1 to TRBJ2-7; TRBD1 aligns across 12 bases. The CDR3 length is 16 residues. Losses at the gene ends were 4 bases for V and 2 bases for J; bases not matched to a gene: 7. Germline CDR1 is SGHRS and CDR2 is YFSETQ. The CDR3 reads CASSLDGTGGPYEQYF. The CDR3 region has the DNA TGCGCCAGCAGCCTGGACGGGACAGGGGGCCCCTACGAGCAGTACTTC.

The chain joins TRBV23-1 to TRBJ2-7; 10 bases agree with TRBD1. TRBV23-1 has ORF status, its function being uncertain. The CDR3 spans 16 residues. The junction had 9 bases not matched to a gene; V was cut back by 3 bases and J by 4 bases. CDR3 DNA sequence: TGCGCCAGCAGTCATTCTCGGGACAGGGGATCTTACGAGCAGTACTTC. As protein: CASSHSRDRGSYEQYF.

DNA of the CDR3: TGTGCCAGCAGCAAAATCCGGGAGGCCCAGTACTTC. Translated, it gives CASSKIREAQYF. The rearrangement uses TRBV3-1 (or the pseudogene TRBV3-2) and TRBJ2-5; 7 nucleotides align to TRBD2. After removal of 5 bases from V and 9 bases from J, the junction contained 6 bases not matched to a gene. The CDR3 runs to 12 residues. CDR1 is LGHDT and CDR2 is YNNKEL in the germline V gene (reference sequence).

This clone was observed a single time. The chain combines TRBV9 with TRBJ2-3; 11 bases are a match to TRBD2. Per the germline V gene, CDR1 is SGDLS and CDR2 is YYNGEE. V shed 4 bases and J 3 bases; nucleotides not matched to a gene: 13. The length of the CDR3 is 18 residues. This CDR3 is CASSSQALAGGRTDTQYF. The CDR3 region has the DNA TGTGCCAGCAGCTCCCAAGCCTTAGCGGGGGGGAGGACAGATACGCAGTATTTT. The full variable domain, its missing parts supplied by reference TRBV9 and TRBJ2-3, is DSGVTQTPKHLITATGQRVTLRCSPRSGDLSVYWYQQSLDQGLQFLIQYYNGEERAKGNILERFSAQQFPDLHSELNLSSLELGDSALYFCASSSQALAGGRTDTQYFGPGTRLTVL.

V and J are TRBV10-3 and TRBJ2-3; 16 bases map to TRBD2. The CDR3 is 17 amino acids. V lost 7 bases to trimming and J lost 2 bases; unmatched junction nucleotides: 6. Germline lookup yields CDR1 ENHRY and CDR2 SYGVKD. This CDR3 is CAIMVGTSGGATDTQYF. CDR3 bases: TGTGCCATCATGGTTGGGACTAGCGGGGGGGCCACAGATACGCAGTATTTT.

The rearrangement joins TRBV30 to TRBJ2-2, with D perhaps matching TRBD2 (6 bases). Germline V gene sequence: CDR1 GTSNPN, CDR2 SVGIG (reference sequence). The CDR3 length is 13 residues. V was cut by 5 bases and J by 6 bases, with 13 bases left in between. CDR3 DNA: TGTGCCTGGCGCTGGGGGGAAGCCGGGGAGCTGTTTTTT. This encodes CAWRWGEAGELFF.

The chain is built from TRBV2 and TRBJ2-3; D might be TRBD2 (7 bases). Germline V gene data show CDR1 as SNHLY and CDR2 as FYNNEI. The CDR3 loop spans 15 amino acids. Trimming pared 8 bases from V and 1 base from J, leaving 16 bases between. In DNA form, the CDR3 reads TGTGCCAGCCTGGGGGGGCATAGGGGCACAGATACGCAGTATTTT. Its protein product is CASLGGHRGTDTQYF.